This T cell receptor beta chain was sequenced in a study of shared clonotypes between healthy human individuals. In the sorted-subset replicate PCRs, 150 to 250 ng DNA, tens of thousands of T cell genomes, was used. Repertoires were generated with immunoSEQ multiplex PCR, while TCRdb's copy carries only in-frame clones and drops some. The sample contains roughly 700,000 clones, approximately 74% of which appear only once. V dropped 0 bases and J dropped 1; count of bases not matched to a gene: 14. CDR1 is MNHEY and CDR2 is SMNVEV in the germline V gene (reference sequence). The CDR3 extends over 19 amino acids.

The specimen sequenced was memory CD4+ T cells sorted from blood. As to subset: CD45RA-negative fraction. The chain links TRBV27 to TRBJ1-1; 7 bases match TRBD1. This TCR was recovered from a woman in her twenties or thirties in good health. Here the CDR3 DNA reads TGTGCCAGCAGTTTATCGGGGAAACAGGGGTGGGGAGCGAACACTGAAGCTTTCTTT. It translates to CASSLSGKQGWGANTEAFF.